This passage covers 32 T cell receptor beta chains from one sample sequenced in a study of blood T cell repertoires in COVID-19. Generated by immunoSEQ multiplex PCR, the TCRdb table keeps only in-frame clones and is missing some. Altogether approximately 140,000 clones are present, 65% to 85% being singletons, with the ten largest covering about 8.9%. Sample: peripheral blood. These TCRs come from a man aged 25-45 years with COVID-19, enrolled during active disease.

This chain joins TRBV28 and TRBJ2-5; 8 nucleotides agree with TRBD2. Trimming cost V 3 bases and J 6 bases; bases outside gene matches: 9. Germline V gene sequence: CDR1 MDHEN, CDR2 SYDVKM. The CDR3 extends over 15 amino acids. CDR3 amino acids: CASSFERERGKTQYF. CDR3 DNA sequence: TGTGCCAGCAGTTTCGAGCGGGAGAGAGGGAAGACCCAGTACTTC.

V is TRBV30 and J is TRBJ2-1; D gene uncertain. Trimming pared 0 bases from V and 10 bases from J, leaving 7 bases between. The CDR3 extends over 11 amino acids. The germline V gene has CDR1 GTSNPN and CDR2 SVGIG (reference sequence). The CDR3 coding sequence is TGTGCCTGGAGTGTAATCCGGGAGCAGTTCTTC. Its translation is CAWSVIREQFF.

This clone was counted a single time. The chain joins TRBV3-1 (or the pseudogene TRBV3-2) to TRBJ2-1, with 8 bases lining up with TRBD2. The CDR3 has 18 amino acids. V dropped 5 bases and J dropped 4; count of bases not matched to a gene: 16. Germline lookup yields CDR1 LGHDT and CDR2 YNNKEL (reference sequence). CDR3 bases: TGTGCCAGCAGCTATGGAGCGGGGGCTGTCTCTGGTTACAATGAGCAGTTCTTC. It codes for CASSYGAGAVSGYNEQFF.

The chain recombines TRBV28 with TRBJ1-2, with D tentatively TRBD1 (5 bases). CDR1 and CDR2 from the germline V gene are MDHEN and SYDVKM. With 4 bases removed from V and 8 bases from J, the gap between germline ends came to 17 bases. This CDR3 contains 14 residues. CDR3 DNA: TGTGCCAGCAGTTCCCCCCCGGCAGGGAGGGGCTACACCTTC. As protein: CASSSPPAGRGYTF.

The chain links TRBV6-6 to TRBJ2-7; maybe TRBD1 (5 bases). The CDR3 covers 13 residues. V lost 4 bases and J lost 2, with 9 bases in between. The germline gives CDR1 MNHNY, CDR2 SVGAGI (reference sequence). The CDR3: CASSLRQTYEQYF. CDR3 sequence (DNA): TGTGCCAGCAGTTTGCGACAGACCTACGAGCAGTACTTC.

V gene TRBV5-1 combines with J gene TRBJ1-2, with 9 bases identical to TRBD1. The J segment lost 3 bases and the V segment lost 4 bases, leaving 4 bases of the junction unmatched. The germline CDR1 and CDR2 sequences are SGHRS and YFSETQ. This CDR3 spans 14 amino acids. The CDR3 here is CASSPWTGDYGYTF. In DNA form, the CDR3 reads TGCGCCAGCAGCCCGTGGACAGGGGACTATGGCTACACCTTC.

The genes are TRBV5-4 and TRBJ2-7; D is unresolved. This CDR3 contains 12 residues. Germline V lookup: CDR1 SGHNT, CDR2 YYREEE (reference sequence). V was shortened by 0 bases and J by 6 bases, with 7 bases between the two germline ends. DNA for the CDR3: TGTGCCAGCAGCTTGGCGAGCACCGAGCAGTACTTC. Its protein product is CASSLASTEQYF.

V is TRBV10-1 and J is TRBJ2-7; 9 bases are a match to TRBD2. Per germline, CDR1 WNHNN and CDR2 SYGVQD (reference sequence). The CDR3 sequence is 14 residues long. V lost 0 bases to trimming and J lost 3 bases; unmatched junction nucleotides: 0. The CDR3 is CASSESLAGYEQYF. The CDR3 DNA reads TGCGCCAGCAGTGAGTCACTAGCGGGCTACGAGCAGTACTTC.

CDR3: CASSRYSAPNTGELFF. The CDR3 nucleotides are TGTGCCAGCAGTCGCTATAGCGCTCCGAACACCGGGGAGCTGTTTTTT. This chain uses TRBV28 with TRBJ2-2, with D perhaps matching TRBD2 (5 bases). Trimming cost V 5 bases and J 0 bases, with 13 bases left between them. The CDR3 spans 16 residues. Germline V gene lookup returns CDR1 MDHEN and CDR2 SYDVKM.

The chain combines TRBV7-2 with TRBJ2-7, with TRBD2 matching over 7 bases. In germline, CDR1 is SGHTA, CDR2 FQGNSA. The CDR3 totals 15 residues. Losses at the gene ends were 3 bases for V and 3 bases for J; bases not matched to a gene: 8. The CDR3 loop is CASSFVAGVNYEQYF. In nucleotides, the CDR3 is TGTGCCAGCAGCTTTGTAGCGGGCGTAAACTACGAGCAGTACTTC.

This chain joins TRBV10-3 and TRBJ1-1; possibly TRBD1 for D (5 bases). The CDR3 has 13 amino acids. Trimming stripped 6 bases from V and 1 base from J, with 9 bases between. Germline V gives CDR1 ENHRY, CDR2 SYGVKD. CDR3 in DNA: TGTGCCATCAGGGATGGACAGAACACTGAAGCTTTCTTT. Translating it yields CAIRDGQNTEAFF.

The CDR3, as DNA: TGTGCCACCAGCAGATCCGGGACAGTAAATCAGCCCCAGCATTTT. It specifies CATSRSGTVNQPQHF. The chain couples TRBV15 to TRBJ1-5; 7 bases map to TRBD1. Germline V gives CDR1 LNHNV, CDR2 YYDKDF (reference sequence). This CDR3 has 15 amino acids. V gave up 2 bases and J gave up 4 bases; unmatched junction bases: 5. The full variable domain, completed using reference TRBV15 and TRBJ1-5, is DAMVIQNPRYQVTQFGKPVTLSCSQTLNHNVMYWYQQKSSQAPKLLFHYYDKDFNNEADTPDNFQSRRPNTSFCFLDIRSPGLGDTAMYLCATSRSGTVNQPQHFGDGTRLSIL.

The rearrangement joins TRBV28 to TRBJ2-4; 11 nucleotides align to TRBD1. This CDR3 spans 15 amino acids. V lost 5 bases, J lost 8 bases, and 8 bases stayed unmatched. The germline V gene has CDR1 MDHEN and CDR2 SYDVKM. The CDR3 protein is CASSRGQGALDIQYF. CDR3 sequence (DNA): TGTGCCAGCAGTAGAGGACAGGGGGCTTTGGACATTCAGTACTTC.

This chain connects TRBV9 to TRBJ1-6; D possibly corresponds to TRBD1 (5 bases). The CDR3 length is 17 residues. V lost 3 bases, J lost 0 bases, and 13 bases lay in between. Germline CDR1 SGDLS, CDR2 YYNGEE. CDR3 in DNA: TGTGCCAGCAGCGCGACGGGGGGACGCTCCTATAATTCACCCCTCCACTTT. Translated, it gives CASSATGGRSYNSPLHF.

V gene TRBV7-9 combines with J gene TRBJ1-1, with TRBD1 matching 7 bases. Germline CDR1 reads SEHNR; CDR2 reads FQNEAQ (reference sequence). CDR3 length: 14 residues. Trimming at V came to 6 bases and at J to 1 base, leaving 5 bases not matched to a gene. CDR3 sequence: CASRPGTANTEAFF. CDR3 nucleotides: TGTGCCAGCAGACCGGGGACAGCGAACACTGAAGCTTTCTTT.

The rearrangement links TRBV5-8 to TRBJ2-1; 9 bases map to TRBD1. The CDR3 spans 15 residues. V shed 4 bases, J shed 6 bases, and the junction held 8 bases outside the gene matches. CDR1 is SGHTS and CDR2 is YDEGEE in the germline V gene. CDR3 DNA sequence: TGTGCCAGCAGCCCGGGGGACAGGGATTTCAATGAGCAGTTCTTC. It codes for CASSPGDRDFNEQFF.

This chain uses TRBV5-1 with TRBJ2-3, with D possibly TRBD2 on 5 matching bases. In germline, CDR1 is SGHRS, CDR2 YFSETQ. The CDR3 sequence is 15 residues long. Trimming cost V 4 bases and J 2 bases, with 14 bases left between them. CDR3: CASSPGRTYTDTQYF. CDR3 DNA: TGCGCCAGCAGCCCCGGACGGACTTACACAGATACGCAGTATTTT.

The chain combines TRBV10-3 with TRBJ1-1; TRBD1 matches 7 bases. In germline, CDR1 is ENHRY, CDR2 SYGVKD. Trimming took 4 bases from V and 1 from J; bases not matched to a gene: 3. The CDR3 covers 14 residues. The CDR3 here is CAISGQGGNTEAFF. CDR3 coding DNA: TGTGCCATCAGTGGACAGGGAGGGAACACTGAAGCTTTCTTT.

DNA for the CDR3: TGTGCCAGCAGCGCCGGACTAGCGGGAGGGGGGGAGCTGTTTTTT. This codes for CASSAGLAGGGELFF. This rearrangement joins TRBV9 to TRBJ2-2, with 15 positions matching TRBD2. CDR1 is SGDLS, CDR2 YYNGEE, per germline. The CDR3 has 15 amino acids. With V trimmed by 3 bases and J by 8 bases, 2 bases remained unmatched.

The V gene is TRBV9, the J gene TRBJ2-7, with a weak D call TRBD1 (7 bases). V shed 0 bases and J shed 3 bases, with 13 bases lying between them. CDR1 and CDR2 from the germline V gene are SGDLS and YYNGEE. CDR3 length: 15 amino acids. CDR3: CASSVGQGAGYEQYF. The CDR3 region has the DNA TGTGCCAGCAGCGTAGGACAGGGAGCGGGCTACGAGCAGTACTTC.

Only one count was recorded for this clone. The chain is built from TRBV6-5 and TRBJ2-7, with 14 bases fitting TRBD2. The J segment lost 6 bases and the V segment lost 10 bases, leaving 11 bases of the junction unmatched. Germline V gene data show CDR1 as MNHEY and CDR2 as SVGAGI. CDR3 length equals 15 residues. The CDR3 sequence: CATGGLAGEGSEQYF. The CDR3 region has the DNA TGTGCCACGGGGGGACTAGCGGGAGAAGGTTCCGAGCAGTACTTC.

Notes on this clone: The same CDR3 arises from other DNA sequences in this sample as well. The V and J genes are TRBV28 and TRBJ2-7; maybe TRBD2 (5 bases). Germline V gene data show CDR1 as MDHEN and CDR2 as SYDVKM. This CDR3 comprises 12 residues. V shed 6 bases and J shed 4 bases, with 10 bases lying between them. CDR3 in amino acids: CASSRGQYEQYF. The CDR3 DNA sequence: TGTGCCAGCAGCCGAGGGCAGTACGAGCAGTACTTC.

This clone was recorded once. The V call is TRBV12-2, the J call TRBJ1-3. TRBV12-2 is described as a pseudogene. The CDR3 spans 13 residues. The CDR3 loop reads CASRLIAGNTIYF. The CDR3 DNA sequence: TGTGCAAGTCGCTTAATCGCTGGAAACACCATATATTTT.

This clone was seen a single time. The chain couples TRBV6-4 to TRBJ1-5; possible D gene TRBD1, 6 bases. The CDR3 loop spans 15 amino acids. V lost 4 bases and J 4 bases, leaving 14 bases between the germline ends. The germline V gene has CDR1 MRHNA and CDR2 SNTAGT. CDR3 region: CASSVSGQLNQPQHF. The CDR3 DNA sequence: TGTGCCAGCAGTGTTTCCGGACAGCTTAATCAGCCCCAGCATTTT.

This chain links TRBV5-4 with TRBJ2-6; 7 bases align to TRBD1. The CDR3 is 15 residues long. J lost 2 bases, V lost 4 bases, and 3 bases had no gene match. Germline assignment: CDR1 SGHNT and CDR2 YYREEE (reference sequence). In DNA, the CDR3 is TGTGCCAGCAGCGGAACAGGGGCTGGGGCCAACGTCCTGACTTTC. Residues: CASSGTGAGANVLTF.

This clone was counted a few times. The V gene is TRBV7-9, the J gene TRBJ2-5, with D perhaps TRBD1 (5 bases). Germline CDR1 SEHNR, CDR2 FQNEAQ (reference sequence). This CDR3 is built from 13 residues. Trimming took 0 bases from V and 4 from J, leaving 6 bases between them. The CDR3, as DNA: TGTGCCAGCAGCTTAGCAGGGGTAGAGACCCAGTACTTC. This gives the protein CASSLAGVETQYF.

The gene calls are TRBV11-2 and TRBJ1-2; D is uncertain. This CDR3 is built from 14 residues. Germline V gives CDR1 SGHAT, CDR2 FQNNGV. Trimming took off 0 bases at V and 3 bases at J, with 8 bases between the two ends. The CDR3 sequence is CASSLDLTYYGYTF. CDR3 DNA sequence: TGTGCCAGCAGCTTAGATCTAACCTACTATGGCTACACCTTC.

The chain recombines TRBV7-2 with TRBJ2-7; perhaps TRBD1 as D (6 bases). V was clipped by 5 bases and J by 2 bases, with 16 bases between them. The V gene's germline CDR1 is SGHTA and CDR2 FQGNSA. The CDR3 contains 15 residues. The CDR3 reads CASSQREGTPYEQYF. The DNA of the CDR3 is TGTGCCAGCAGCCAGCGCGAGGGGACACCCTACGAGCAGTACTTC.

The chain recombines TRBV21-1 with TRBJ2-5; the D call in the table, TRBD1, was not verified against the DNA. TRBV21-1 is classified as a pseudogene. CDR3 size: 13 residues. CDR3 in amino acids: CASSDDRGETQYF. The CDR3 region has the DNA TGTGCCAGCTCGGACGACAGGGGAGAGACCCAGTACTTC.

The chain has TRBV3-1 (or the pseudogene TRBV3-2) and TRBJ2-5; 8 positions match TRBD2. The germline V gene has CDR1 LGHDT and CDR2 YNNKEL (reference sequence). The CDR3 is 14 amino acids. The V gene end was trimmed by 6 bases and the J gene end by 1 base; junction bases not matched to a gene: 4. The CDR3 DNA reads TGTGCCAGCAGTCTTAGCGGGGTCCAAGAGACCCAGTACTTC. Translating it yields CASSLSGVQETQYF.

The genes are TRBV19 and TRBJ2-7; 14 nucleotides line up with TRBD2. Germline trimming cut 4 bases from V and 5 bases from J; bases unmatched to any gene: 10. The CDR3 totals 17 residues. Germline values: CDR1 LNHDA, CDR2 SQIVND (reference sequence). In DNA form, the CDR3 reads TGTGCCAGTAGTAAAGGGACTAGCGGGAGATCTGACGACGAGCAGTACTTC. Amino acids: CASSKGTSGRSDDEQYF.

CDR3 sequence (DNA): TGTGCCAGCAGCCAAGAGCGGGTAGAGACCCAGTACTTC. Translation: CASSQERVETQYF. V is TRBV3-1 (or the pseudogene TRBV3-2) and J is TRBJ2-5; D is perhaps TRBD2 (5 bases). V was trimmed by 0 bases and J by 4 bases, leaving 6 bases between them. The CDR3 spans 13 residues. Germline V gene lookup returns CDR1 LGHDT and CDR2 YNNKEL (reference sequence).